Listed below are T cell receptor beta chains from one sample, sequenced in a study of immune characterization of retroperitoneal liposarcoma. In TCRdb, the PCR reads were re-called with MiXCR into one record per CDR3 protein. Here the sample spans around 11,000 distinct CDR3 sequences, 37% being singletons. Sequencing input: tumor tissue. These TCRs come from a female donor with retroperitoneal liposarcoma. CDR3s include the opening cysteine and the closing phenylalanine or tryptophan. A D gene is named only where the DNA matches it firmly. Clone size is given for some rows only: seen once, a few or many times, or a class if the clone is expanded.

NA,TRBV6-1,NA,TRBJ2-3,CASKDPDTQYF,TGTGCCAGCAAGGACCCAGATACGCAGTATTTT
NA,TRBV27,medium-sized,TRBJ2-1,CASSFESSYNEQFF,TGTGCCAGCAGTTTCGAGAGCTCCTACAATGAGCAGTTCTTC
NA,TRBV7-6,NA,TRBJ2-2,CASSFPTGELFF,TGTGCCAGCAGCTTCCCCACCGGGGAGCTGTTTTTT
NA,TRBV6-1,NA,TRBJ1-2,CASSQRPDGGEGYTF,TGTGCCAGCAGTCAACGTCCCGACGGGGGGGAGGGCTACACCTTC
NA,TRBV12-3/TRBV12-4,NA,TRBJ2-3,CASSFLEGPLSYSTDTQYF,TGTGCCAGCAGTTTTCTAGAGGGCCCTTTGAGTTACAGCACAGATACGCAGTATTTT
TRBD2,TRBV7-9,medium-sized,TRBJ2-3,CASSPGGDTQYF,TGTGCCAGCAGCCCCGGGGGGGATACGCAGTATTTT
TRBD2,TRBV4-2,once,TRBJ2-1,CASSQEGSGTYNEQFF,TGTGCCAGCAGCCAAGAAGGTAGCGGGACCTACAATGAGCAGTTCTTC
NA,TRBV6-1,few,TRBJ2-5,CASIQRTPRETQYF,TGTGCCAGCATTCAACGGACTCCTAGGGAGACCCAGTACTTC
NA,TRBV12-3/TRBV12-4,NA,TRBJ2-1,CASTLGGSQETQFF,TGTGCCAGCACCTTGGGGGGTTCCCAAGAGACCCAGTTCTTC
NA,TRBV7-2,medium-sized,TRBJ2-1,CASSLGLETAKETQFF,TGTGCCAGCAGCTTAGGCCTCGAAACAGCGAAAGAGACCCAGTTCTTC
TRBD1,TRBV12-3/TRBV12-4,few,TRBJ2-1,CASSSPGQADEQFF,TGTGCCAGCAGTTCGCCGGGACAGGCGGACGAGCAGTTCTTC
NA,TRBV12-3/TRBV12-4,few,TRBJ2-7,CASRGEIHEQYF,TGTGCCAGCAGGGGGGAGATCCACGAGCAGTACTTC
TRBD1,TRBV6-1,NA,TRBJ1-6,CASSAGTAAGSPLHF,TGTGCCAGCAGTGCCGGGACAGCTGCCGGTTCACCCCTCCACTTT
NA,TRBV12-3/TRBV12-4,NA,TRBJ2-7,CASSFLVNNEQYF,TGTGCCAGCAGTTTTCTAGTCAATAACGAGCAGTACTTC
NA,TRBV7-2,once,TRBJ2-1,CASSLDSGVETQFF,TGTGCCAGCAGCTTAGATTCAGGGGTAGAGACCCAGTTCTTC
NA,TRBV6-1,NA,TRBJ2-1,CASSPTGTESYEQFF,TGTGCCAGCAGTCCTACCGGGACCGAATCCTACGAGCAGTTCTTC
NA,TRBV6-1,medium-sized,TRBJ2-6,CASSYSAGSSGANVLTF,TGTGCCAGCAGTTATTCCGCGGGTAGCTCTGGGGCCAACGTCCTGACTTTC
TRBD2,TRBV27,NA,TRBJ2-1,CASSRLAGASSYNEQFF,TGTGCCAGCTCTCGACTAGCGGGAGCCAGCTCCTACAATGAGCAGTTCTTC
NA,TRBV10-3,NA,TRBJ2-1,CAIRNGSSYNEQFF,TGTGCCATCAGGAATGGAAGCTCCTACAATGAGCAGTTCTTC
TRBD2,TRBV7-9,medium-sized,TRBJ2-5,CASSSGTSGYGETQYF,TGTGCCAGCAGCTCCGGGACTAGCGGCTACGGAGAGACCCAGTACTTC
TRBD2,TRBV7-6,NA,TRBJ2-1,CASRLLAGGPNEQFF,TGTGCCAGCCGACTCCTAGCGGGAGGGCCAAATGAGCAGTTCTTC
NA,TRBV10-1,NA,TRBJ2-1,CASSSGGNSYNEQFF,TGCGCCAGCAGTAGCGGAGGGAACTCCTACAATGAGCAGTTCTTC
NA,TRBV6-9,NA,TRBJ1-2,CASSPPLRFPDYGYTF,TGTGCCAGCAGTCCTCCGTTAAGGTTCCCGGACTATGGCTACACCTTC
NA,TRBV11-3,NA,TRBJ2-5,CASSATLRGRGIPSTQYF,TGTGCCAGCAGCGCCACCCTCCGGGGCCGCGGTATCCCCTCGACCCAGTACTTC
NA,TRBV6-1,many,TRBJ2-5,CASGRVQETQYF,TGTGCCAGTGGGCGGGTACAAGAGACCCAGTACTTC
NA,TRBV12-3/TRBV12-4,NA,TRBJ1-2,CASRENYGYTF,TGTGCCAGCAGGGAAAACTATGGCTACACCTTC
TRBD2,TRBV27,few,TRBJ2-7,CASRKGLAGTRADYEQYF,TGTGCCAGCAGAAAGGGACTAGCGGGAACAAGGGCGGACTACGAGCAGTACTTC